This is a list of T cell receptor beta chains from one sample in a study of CD8 T cells in Susac syndrome. Via MiXCR, TCRdb re-called the immunoSEQ multiplex PCR reads, giving one row per CDR3 protein. The top ten hold about 0.07% of the sample, which has fewer than 350,000 distinct CDR3 sequences, roughly 94% seen once. Sequences were obtained from CD4+ T cells from PBMCs. These TCRs come from a human donor with multiple sclerosis. The CDR3 runs from the conserved cysteine through the conserved F or W. D genes are given only for firm matches. Not every row has a clone size; where given, it reads once, few, many or a size class.

v_call	d_call	cdr3_length	clone_size	j_call	cdr3_aa	cdr3_nt
TRBV19	NA	14	NA	TRBJ2-1	CASSIRLTVERQFF	TGTGCCAGTAGTATCCGGCTAACCGTTGAGCGGCAGTTCTTC
TRBV29-1	NA	13	once	TRBJ1-1	CSVGATLNTEAFF	TGCAGCGTAGGAGCGACTTTGAACACTGAAGCTTTCTTT
TRBV25-1	TRBD2	15	NA	TRBJ2-5	CASGLSGRARETQYF	TGTGCCAGCGGTCTAAGCGGGAGGGCCCGAGAGACCCAGTACTTC
TRBV20-1	NA	13	NA	TRBJ2-7	CSARVPGTSEQYF	TGCAGTGCTAGAGTTCCCGGGACAAGCGAGCAGTACTTC
TRBV2	NA	14	NA	TRBJ2-2	CASSRDLETGELFF	TGTGCCAGCAGCCGGGACCTCGAAACCGGGGAGCTGTTTTTT
TRBV7-9	NA	14	NA	TRBJ1-1	CASSLWVGNTEAFF	TGTGCCAGCAGCTTATGGGTCGGGAACACTGAAGCTTTCTTT
TRBV2	NA	11	NA	TRBJ2-1	CASRRVGGLFF	TGTGCCAGCAGGAGGGTTGGGGGTCTGTTCTTC
TRBV6-2/TRBV6-3	NA	14	NA	TRBJ1-1	CASSYVGLITEAFF	TGTGCCAGCAGTTACGTGGGACTCATCACTGAAGCTTTCTTT
TRBV7-7	NA	15	NA	TRBJ2-1	CASSLDPNSYNEQFF	TGTGCTAGCAGCTTAGATCCGAATTCCTACAATGAGCAGTTCTTC
TRBV5-1	NA	17	NA	TRBJ1-2	CASSFDAPGGLNYGYTF	TGCGCCAGCAGCTTCGATGCCCCCGGAGGGCTTAACTATGGCTACACCTTC
TRBV11-3	TRBD2	16	once	TRBJ2-7	CASSAGGDLLLYEQYF	TGTGCCAGCAGCGCTGGGGGGGATCTACTACTCTACGAGCAGTACTTC
TRBV18	NA	14	NA	TRBJ1-1	CASSPTRQNTEAFF	TGTGCCAGCTCACCGACCAGACAGAACACTGAAGCTTTCTTT
TRBV7-9	TRBD1	13	NA	TRBJ1-2	CASSEDRDDGYTF	TGTGCCAGCAGCGAGGACAGGGACGATGGCTACACCTTC
TRBV10-3	NA	12	NA	TRBJ2-7	CAIKDSLRVQYF	TGTGCCATCAAAGATAGTTTGCGGGTGCAGTACTTC
TRBV14	NA	13	NA	TRBJ2-1	CASSRLLGAEQFF	TGTGCCAGCAGCCGACTACTAGGTGCTGAGCAGTTCTTC
TRBV12-3/TRBV12-4	NA	14	NA	TRBJ2-3	CASSGPSPTDTQYF	TGTGCCAGCAGCGGCCCTTCCCCCACAGATACGCAGTATTTT
TRBV30	NA	15	NA	TRBJ2-7	CAWSVGFGGSYEQYF	TGTGCCTGGAGTGTAGGATTCGGGGGATCCTACGAGCAGTACTTC
TRBV19	NA	13	NA	TRBJ2-5	CASSIVGGKTQYF	TGTGCCAGTAGTATAGTGGGTGGTAAGACCCAGTACTTC
TRBV12-3/TRBV12-4	NA	14	NA	TRBJ2-1	CASSFQLGGGEQFF	TGTGCCAGCAGTTTCCAACTCGGTGGGGGTGAGCAGTTCTTC
TRBV5-1	TRBD1	15	NA	TRBJ2-2	CASSQGQGAPGELFF	TGCGCCAGCAGCCAGGGACAGGGGGCGCCCGGGGAGCTGTTTTTT
TRBV20-1	TRBD2	16	NA	TRBJ2-1	CSARDPAGSSYNEQFF	TGCAGTGCTAGAGACCCAGCGGGAAGCTCCTACAATGAGCAGTTCTTC
TRBV7-8	NA	14	NA	TRBJ2-5	CASSQGRGPETQYF	TGTGCCAGCAGCCAGGGACGGGGGCCGGAGACCCAGTACTTC
TRBV10-3	TRBD1	15	NA	TRBJ2-3	CAISERTGGTDTQYF	TGTGCCATCAGTGAACGGACAGGGGGTACAGATACGCAGTATTTT
TRBV5-1	TRBD2	15	NA	TRBJ2-5	CASSLSGLGEETQYF	TGCGCCAGCAGCTTGTCGGGACTAGGGGAAGAGACCCAGTACTTC
TRBV6-2/TRBV6-3	TRBD2	14	NA	TRBJ2-7	CASRTGTSQSEQYF	TGTGCCAGCAGAACAGGGACTAGCCAAAGCGAGCAGTACTTC
TRBV19	TRBD1	14	NA	TRBJ1-1	CASTWGTASRKAFF	TGTGCCAGTACCTGGGGGACAGCCTCCCGAAAAGCTTTCTTT
TRBV2	NA	14	NA	TRBJ2-2	CASSDGDYTGELFF	TGTGCCAGCAGTGATGGAGATTACACCGGGGAGCTGTTTTTT
TRBV4-3	NA	15	few	TRBJ2-7	CASSQGAEPSYEQYF	TGCGCCAGCAGCCAAGGCGCGGAGCCCTCCTACGAGCAGTACTTC
TRBV20-1	NA	12	NA	TRBJ1-1	CSASLPNTEAFF	TGCAGTGCTAGTTTACCGAACACTGAAGCTTTCTTT
TRBV30	TRBD1	14	NA	TRBJ2-3	CAWLDRGRWDTQYF	TGTGCCTGGTTGGACAGGGGGCGATGGGATACGCAGTATTTT
TRBV6-5	TRBD2	15	once	TRBJ2-1	CASSSRSGKWNEQFF	TGTGCCAGCAGTTCTCGGAGCGGGAAATGGAATGAGCAGTTCTTC
TRBV5-1	TRBD2	16	NA	TRBJ2-2	CASARTERGGPQELFF	TGCGCCTCAGCACGGACCGAAAGGGGAGGGCCTCAGGAGCTGTTTTTT
TRBV6-1	NA	17	NA	TRBJ1-5	CASTRDPGWSIGQPQHF	TGTGCCAGCACCCGGGACCCAGGATGGAGTATCGGCCAGCCCCAGCATTTT
TRBV24-1	NA	16	NA	TRBJ2-7	CATSDSDRRGSYEQYF	TGTGCCACCAGTGATTCGGACAGGAGGGGTTCCTACGAGCAGTACTTC
TRBV20-1	NA	14	NA	TRBJ2-7	CSATTPIRSYEQYF	TGCAGTGCCACCACCCCCATCCGCTCCTACGAGCAGTACTTC
TRBV7-9	TRBD1	14	NA	TRBJ1-4	CASSPGGAYEKLFF	TGTGCCAGCAGCCCAGGGGGCGCATATGAAAAACTGTTTTTT
TRBV4-3	NA	15	NA	TRBJ2-2	CASSQDRGVAGELFF	TGCGCCAGCAGCCAAGATCGCGGGGTGGCCGGGGAGCTGTTTTTT
TRBV14	TRBD1	17	NA	TRBJ2-6	CASSRQRGPSGANVLTF	TGTGCCAGCAGCCGACAAAGGGGGCCCTCTGGGGCCAACGTCCTGACTTTC
TRBV5-4	NA	14	NA	TRBJ2-3	CASSLTGNTDTQYF	TGTGCCAGCAGCTTGACAGGGAACACAGATACGCAGTATTTT
TRBV18	TRBD2	16	NA	TRBJ2-2	CASSPWEAGTTGELIF	TGTGCCAGCTCACCATGGGAAGCGGGAACGACCGGGGAGCTGATTTTT
TRBV10-3	TRBD1	15	NA	TRBJ1-6	CAISERDRGNSPLHF	TGTGCCATCAGTGAGCGGGACAGAGGGAATTCACCCCTCCACTTT
TRBV20-1	NA	12	NA	TRBJ2-1	CSASGLHNEQFF	TGCAGTGCTAGTGGCCTGCACAATGAGCAGTTCTTC
TRBV5-4	NA	12	NA	TRBJ1-2	CASSFSHYGYTF	TGTGCCAGCAGCTTCAGTCACTATGGCTACACCTTC
TRBV19	NA	15	NA	TRBJ2-5	CASSIQSSGRETQYF	TGTGCCAGTAGTATACAGTCCTCTGGAAGAGAGACCCAGTACTTC
TRBV29-1	NA	13	NA	TRBJ2-3	CSAGTGSADTQYF	TGCAGTGCCGGGACGGGAAGCGCAGATACGCAGTATTTT